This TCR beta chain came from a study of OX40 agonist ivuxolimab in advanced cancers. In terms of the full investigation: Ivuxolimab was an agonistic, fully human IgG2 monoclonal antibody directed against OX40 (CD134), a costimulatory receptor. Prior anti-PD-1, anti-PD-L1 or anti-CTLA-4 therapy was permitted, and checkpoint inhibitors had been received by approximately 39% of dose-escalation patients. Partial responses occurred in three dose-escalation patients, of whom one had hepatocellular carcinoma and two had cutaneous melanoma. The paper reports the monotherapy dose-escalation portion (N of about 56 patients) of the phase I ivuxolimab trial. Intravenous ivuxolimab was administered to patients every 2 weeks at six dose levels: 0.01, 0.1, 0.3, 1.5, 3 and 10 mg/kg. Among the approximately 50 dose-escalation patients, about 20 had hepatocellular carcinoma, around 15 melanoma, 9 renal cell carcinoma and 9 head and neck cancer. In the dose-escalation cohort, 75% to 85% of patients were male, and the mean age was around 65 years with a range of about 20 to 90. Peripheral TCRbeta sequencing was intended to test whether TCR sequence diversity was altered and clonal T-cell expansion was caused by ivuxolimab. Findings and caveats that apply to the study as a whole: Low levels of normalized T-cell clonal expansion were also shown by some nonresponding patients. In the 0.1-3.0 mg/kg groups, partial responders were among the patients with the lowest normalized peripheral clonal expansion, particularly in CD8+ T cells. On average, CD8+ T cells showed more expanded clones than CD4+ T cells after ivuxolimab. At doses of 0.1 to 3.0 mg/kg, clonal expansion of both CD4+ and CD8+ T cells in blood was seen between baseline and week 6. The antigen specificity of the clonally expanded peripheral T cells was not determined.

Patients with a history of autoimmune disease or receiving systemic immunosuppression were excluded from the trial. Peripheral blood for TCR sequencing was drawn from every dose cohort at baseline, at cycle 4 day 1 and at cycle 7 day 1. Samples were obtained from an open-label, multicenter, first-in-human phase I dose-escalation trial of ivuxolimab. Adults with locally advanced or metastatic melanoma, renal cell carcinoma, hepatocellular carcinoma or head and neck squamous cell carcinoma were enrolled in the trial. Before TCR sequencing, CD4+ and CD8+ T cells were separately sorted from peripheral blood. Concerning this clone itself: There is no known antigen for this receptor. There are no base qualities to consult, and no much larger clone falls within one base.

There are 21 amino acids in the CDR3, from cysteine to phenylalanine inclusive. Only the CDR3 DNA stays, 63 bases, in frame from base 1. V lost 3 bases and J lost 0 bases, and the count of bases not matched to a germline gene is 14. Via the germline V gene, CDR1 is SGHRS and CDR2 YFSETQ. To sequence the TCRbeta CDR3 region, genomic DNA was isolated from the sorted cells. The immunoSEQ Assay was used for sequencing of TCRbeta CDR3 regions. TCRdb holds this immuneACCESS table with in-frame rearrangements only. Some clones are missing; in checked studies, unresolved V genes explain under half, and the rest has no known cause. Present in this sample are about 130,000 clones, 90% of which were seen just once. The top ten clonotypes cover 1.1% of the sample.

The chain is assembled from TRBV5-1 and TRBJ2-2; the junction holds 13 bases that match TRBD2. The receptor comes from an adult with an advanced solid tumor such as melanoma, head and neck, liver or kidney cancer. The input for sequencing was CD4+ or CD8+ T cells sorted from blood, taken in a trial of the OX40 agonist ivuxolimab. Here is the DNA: TGCGCCAGCAGCTCTTCCACTTGGACTAGCGGGAGTACTTCGAACACCGGGGAGCTGTTTTTT. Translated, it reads CASSSSTWTSGSTSNTGELFF. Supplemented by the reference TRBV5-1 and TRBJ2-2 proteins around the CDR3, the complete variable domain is KAGVTQTPRYLIKTRGQQVTLSCSPISGHRSVSWYQQTPGQGLQFLFEYFSETQRNKGNFPGRFSGRQFSNSRSEMNVSTLELGDSALYLCASSSSTWTSGSTSNTGELFFGEGSRLTVL.